These 9 T cell receptor beta chains were all obtained from the same sample, sequenced in a study of post-analysis software for immune sequencing data. Their target antigens are unknown. Study results and caveats: The study found TRBV5-6, TRBV5-1 and TRBV20-1 among 5 or 6 TRBV segments more frequent in patients than controls.

Unique molecular identifiers were carried by the TCR beta cDNA libraries. TCRdb redid the calling of the PCR reads with MiXCR, one entry per CDR3 protein. The sample lists hundreds of thousands of distinct CDR3 sequences; about 40% were seen once. The sequenced sample was blood. Every receptor here comes from a girl aged 10-17 years with multiple sclerosis.

This clonotype has only a few counts. This sequence joins TRBV4-1 and TRBJ2-4; D uncertain. The J call may be mistaken, given a closer DNA end match to TRBJ2-7. Germline CDR1 MGHRA, CDR2 YSYEKL. The CDR3 loop spans 14 amino acids. The CDR3 region has the DNA TGCGCCAGCAGCCAAGATAAGGGCCACTACGAGCAGTACTTC. This sequence encodes CASSQDKGHYEQYF.

This clonotype has ten or more counts. The chain employs TRBV3-1 and TRBJ2-7; 7 bases line up with TRBD2. The CDR3 is 14 amino acids. With 4 bases clipped from V and 7 bases from J, the junction kept 10 bases outside the gene matches. In germline, CDR1 is LGHDT, CDR2 YNNKEL (reference sequence). The CDR3 sequence is CASSPGTTIEEQYF. CDR3 sequence (DNA): TGTGCCAGCAGCCCCGGGACTACCATAGAGGAGCAGTACTTC.

The chain combines TRBV7-9 with TRBJ1-1, with D uncertain. The CDR3 covers 14 residues. The V end lost 3 bases, the J end lost 1 base, and 9 bases lay between the germline ends. The germline gives CDR1 SEHNR, CDR2 FQNEAQ (reference sequence). The DNA of the CDR3 is TGTGCCAGCAGCTTCGGATGGGAGAACACTGAAGCTTTCTTT. Amino acid sequence: CASSFGWENTEAFF.

V gene TRBV24-1 combines with J gene TRBJ1-2; TRBD1 matches 8 bases. CDR3 size: 16 residues. With 3 bases clipped from V and 9 bases from J, the junction kept 14 bases outside the gene matches. Germline CDR1 reads KGHDR; CDR2 reads SFDVKD. The CDR3 reads CATSDPGQGSGFSYTF. The CDR3 DNA reads TGTGCCACCAGTGATCCCGGACAGGGATCAGGCTTTAGCTACACCTTC.

The chain links TRBV5-5 to TRBJ2-1; 8 nucleotides agree with TRBD2. Germline trimming cut 0 bases from V and 5 bases from J; bases unmatched to any gene: 4. This CDR3 spans 15 amino acids. Germline V gene lookup returns CDR1 SGHKS and CDR2 YYEKEE (reference sequence). CDR3 sequence: CASSLVSGGDNEQFF. The CDR3, as DNA: TGTGCCAGCAGCTTGGTTTCGGGGGGGGACAATGAGCAGTTCTTC.

The V gene is TRBV5-1, the J gene TRBJ2-3; 11 nucleotides align to TRBD1. After removal of 7 bases from V and 4 bases from J, the junction contained 11 bases not matched to a gene. Germline CDR1 and CDR2: SGHRS and YFSETQ. The CDR3 totals 16 residues. The DNA of the CDR3 is TGCGCCAGCGCAAGCGCCCCGGGACAGGGGGCAGATACGCAGTATTTT. It encodes CASASAPGQGADTQYF.

In DNA, the CDR3 is TGTGCCAGCAGTGAAACAGGACCCCTTGGAGGTGGCTACACCTTC. This translates into CASSETGPLGGGYTF. The V call is TRBV2, the J call TRBJ1-2; weak D call: TRBD1 (5 bases). The CDR3 consists of 15 residues. V was shortened by 2 bases and J by 7 bases, with 17 bases between the two germline ends. CDR1 SNHLY and CDR2 FYNNEI come from the germline V gene.

As DNA, the CDR3 is TGTGCCAGCAGCCAAACCGGGACCCGCGCCTACGAGCAGTACTTC. It specifies CASSQTGTRAYEQYF. The gene calls are TRBV12-3 or TRBV12-4 and TRBJ2-7; D possibly uses TRBD1 or TRBD2 (5 bases each). CDR3 length equals 15 residues. V lost 6 bases and J 2 bases, leaving 17 bases between the germline ends.

V is TRBV6-1 and J is TRBJ2-1; D gene uncertain. Germline V gene lookup returns CDR1 MNHNS and CDR2 SASEGT. V dropped 2 bases and J dropped 1 base, with 6 bases sitting between them. The CDR3 has 14 amino acids. CDR3 DNA: TGTGCCAGCAGTGAAAACTTTTCCTACAATGAGCAGTTCTTC. It is translated as CASSENFSYNEQFF.